This passage covers 13 T cell receptor beta chains from one sample sequenced in a study of cytomegalovirus exposure and HLA in healthy donors. The PCR made use of 60 Vbeta and 13 Jbeta primers. Clones were read by immunoSEQ multiplex PCR, and TCRdb kept only the in-frame ones, dropping some. The sample consists of 130,000 or so clones, approximately 8.8% of them appearing once. What was sequenced was PBMCs. The source is a man aged 40-49 years in good health and CMV-seronegative.

V and J are TRBV6-1 and TRBJ2-7; D is undetermined. V gave up 1 base and J gave up 2 bases, with 12 bases separating them. Germline lookup yields CDR1 MNHNS and CDR2 SASEGT. The CDR3 is made up of 15 amino acids. The CDR3 reads CASSEGPKETYEQYF. The CDR3 region has the DNA TGTGCCAGCAGTGAAGGACCTAAGGAGACCTACGAGCAGTACTTC.

This sequence joins TRBV5-1 and TRBJ2-2, with TRBD2 identical over 11 bases. Germline V gene lookup returns CDR1 SGHRS and CDR2 YFSETQ. The length of the CDR3 is 15 residues. Trimming at V came to 3 bases and at J to 5 bases, leaving 3 bases not matched to a gene. The CDR3 region is CASSSLAGGTGELFF. The CDR3 nucleotides are TGCGCCAGCAGCTCCCTAGCGGGGGGAACCGGGGAGCTGTTTTTT.

The CDR3 reads CASHGHLNSEQYF. CDR3 sequence (DNA): TGTGCCAGCCACGGACACCTAAACTCCGAGCAGTACTTC. The gene calls are TRBV28 and TRBJ2-7, with a possible D match to TRBD1 (5 bases). V dropped 8 bases and J dropped 6 bases, with 17 bases sitting between them. CDR1 is MDHEN, CDR2 SYDVKM, per germline. The CDR3 is made up of 13 amino acids.

V and J are TRBV11-2 and TRBJ1-6, with D maybe TRBD1 (6 bases). The V and J ends lost 5 bases and 0 bases respectively, with 14 bases between them. Looked up from germline, CDR1 is SGHAT and CDR2 is FQNNGV. There are 17 residues in the CDR3. The CDR3 DNA follows: TGTGCCAGCAGCGGGCCGACAGGTAGCTCCTATAATTCACCCCTCCACTTT. It specifies CASSGPTGSSYNSPLHF.

This clone has only a few counts. The rearrangement links TRBV4-2 to TRBJ2-5, with TRBD2 as a possible D gene (7 bases). In germline, CDR1 is LGHNA, CDR2 YNFKEQ. V lost 1 base, J lost 2 bases, and 14 bases lay in between. The CDR3 contains 16 residues. In nucleotides, the CDR3 is TGTGCCAGCAGCCAAGTTTCGGGGGGCGGTCAAGAGACCCAGTACTTC. Protein product: CASSQVSGGGQETQYF.

This clone was counted between two and nine times. The CDR3, as DNA: TGTGCCAGCAGCCTAGGACTAGCGGGGGCCTACGAGCAGTACTTC. Encoded protein: CASSLGLAGAYEQYF. V and J are TRBV28 and TRBJ2-7; 13 bases are shared with TRBD2. CDR1 and CDR2 (germline): MDHEN, SYDVKM. This CDR3 has 15 residues. J was trimmed by 2 bases and V by 6 bases; bases with no gene match: 4. Supplemented by reference TRBV28 and TRBJ2-7, the full variable domain reads DVKVTQSSRYLVKRTGEKVFLECVQDMDHENMFWYRQDPGLGLRLIYFSYDVKMKEKGDIPEGYSVSREKKERFSLILESASTNQTSMYLCASSLGLAGAYEQYFGPGTRLTVT.

This clone was observed a handful of times. V usage is TRBV4-2 and J usage is TRBJ2-2; 9 nucleotides line up with TRBD1. Germline values: CDR1 LGHNA, CDR2 YNFKEQ. The junction had 13 bases not matched to a gene; V was cut back by 4 bases and J by 7 bases. The CDR3 totals 17 residues. The CDR3 region is CASSPRGGDRVDGELFF. CDR3 nucleotide sequence: TGTGCCAGCAGCCCGAGAGGGGGGGACAGGGTGGACGGGGAGCTGTTTTTT.

This clone showed up just a few times. V gene TRBV7-8 combines with J gene TRBJ2-2; D is perhaps TRBD1 (5 bases). Germline loops: CDR1 SGHVS, CDR2 FQNEAQ. The CDR3 runs to 14 residues. Trimming took off 4 bases at V and 9 bases at J, with 15 bases between the two ends. CDR3 sequence reads: CASSSEQGRRELFF. CDR3 DNA: TGTGCCAGCAGCTCAGAGCAGGGTAGGCGGGAGCTGTTTTTT. The full variable domain, its missing parts supplied by reference TRBV7-8 and TRBJ2-2, is GAGVSQSPRYKVAKRGQDVALRCDPISGHVSLFWYQQALGQGPEFLTYFQNEAQLDKSGLPSDRFFAERPEGSVSTLKIQRTQQEDSAVYLCASSSEQGRRELFFGEGSRLTVL.

This clone came up a few times. The chain links TRBV5-6 to TRBJ2-1, with D perhaps TRBD1 (6 bases). The germline V gene has CDR1 SGHDT and CDR2 YYEEEE. The CDR3 sequence is 12 residues long. V lost 5 bases to trimming and J lost 9 bases, with 12 bases between them. In DNA, the CDR3 is TGTGCCAGCAGGAAATGGGGGCTTGAGCAGTTCTTC. Translating it yields CASRKWGLEQFF.

The rearrangement uses TRBV4-3 and TRBJ1-2; no reliable D call. V shed 1 base and J shed 5 bases, with 8 bases lying between them. This CDR3 is 13 amino acids long. Looked up from germline, CDR1 is LGHNA and CDR2 is YSLEER. In nucleotides, the CDR3 is TGCGCCAGCAGCCAAGGGGCAAATTATGGCTACACCTTC. Amino acids: CASSQGANYGYTF.

The sample holds a few counts of this clone. V is TRBV30 and J is TRBJ2-2, with TRBD2 matching over 10 bases. This CDR3 contains 17 residues. The trim removed 6 bases at V and 5 bases at J, leaving 15 bases unmatched. Germline CDR1 reads GTSNPN; CDR2 reads SVGIG (reference sequence). In DNA form, the CDR3 reads TGTGCCTGTGGCCTAGCGGGGGAAGAAGGGCTTACCGGGGAGCTGTTTTTT. Protein sequence: CACGLAGEEGLTGELFF.

This clone occurred a few times. This chain uses TRBV4-2 with TRBJ2-7, with a weak D call TRBD2 (5 bases). The CDR3 spans 14 residues. V dropped 4 bases and J dropped 10 bases, with 20 bases sitting between them. CDR1 is LGHNA and CDR2 is YNFKEQ in the germline V gene. The CDR3 nucleotides are TGTGCCAGCAGCCCACCATCCGGGGTAGTAGAACAGTACTTC. Translated, it gives CASSPPSGVVEQYF.

This chain links TRBV6-1 with TRBJ1-5; no clear D gene. The germline V gene has CDR1 MNHNS and CDR2 SASEGT. The CDR3 is 14 residues long. The germline V and J ends were trimmed by 7 bases and 0 bases, with 10 bases remaining between them. The CDR3 is CASTEGASNQPQHF. As DNA, the CDR3 is TGTGCCAGCACCGAGGGAGCTAGCAATCAGCCCCAGCATTTT.